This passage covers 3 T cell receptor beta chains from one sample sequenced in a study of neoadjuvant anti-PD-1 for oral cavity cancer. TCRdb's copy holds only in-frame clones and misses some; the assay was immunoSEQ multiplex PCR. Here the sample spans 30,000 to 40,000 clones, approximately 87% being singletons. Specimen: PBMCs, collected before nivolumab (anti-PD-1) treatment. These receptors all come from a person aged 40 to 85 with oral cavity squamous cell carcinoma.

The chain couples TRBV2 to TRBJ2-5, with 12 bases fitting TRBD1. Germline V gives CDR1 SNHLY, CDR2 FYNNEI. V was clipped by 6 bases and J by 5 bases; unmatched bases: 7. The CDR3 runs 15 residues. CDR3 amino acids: CASSAGTGGWETQYF. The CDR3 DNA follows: TGTGCCAGCAGCGCCGGGACAGGGGGCTGGGAGACCCAGTACTTC.

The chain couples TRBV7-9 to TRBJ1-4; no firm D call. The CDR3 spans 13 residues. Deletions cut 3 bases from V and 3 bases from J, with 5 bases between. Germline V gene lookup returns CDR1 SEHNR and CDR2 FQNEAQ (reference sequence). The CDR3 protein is CASSFQSNEKLFF. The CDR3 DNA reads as TGTGCCAGCAGCTTCCAGTCTAATGAAAAACTGTTTTTT.

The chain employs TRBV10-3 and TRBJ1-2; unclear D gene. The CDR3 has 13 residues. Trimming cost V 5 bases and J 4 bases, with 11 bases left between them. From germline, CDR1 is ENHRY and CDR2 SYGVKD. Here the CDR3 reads CAISPRGAYGYTF. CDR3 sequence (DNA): TGTGCCATCAGTCCTCGGGGAGCCTATGGCTACACCTTC.